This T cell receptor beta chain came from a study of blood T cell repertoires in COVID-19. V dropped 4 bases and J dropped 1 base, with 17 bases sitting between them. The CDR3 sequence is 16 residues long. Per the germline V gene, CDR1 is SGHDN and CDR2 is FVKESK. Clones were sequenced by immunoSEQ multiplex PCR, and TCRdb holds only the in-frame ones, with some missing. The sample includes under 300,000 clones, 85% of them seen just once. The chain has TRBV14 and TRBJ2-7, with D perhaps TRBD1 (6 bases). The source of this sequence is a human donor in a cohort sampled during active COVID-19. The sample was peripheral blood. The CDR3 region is CASSPTPGQKSYEQYF. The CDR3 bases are TGTGCCAGCAGCCCTACCCCTGGACAGAAATCCTACGAGCAGTACTTC. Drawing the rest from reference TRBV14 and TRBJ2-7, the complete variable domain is EAGVTQFPSHSVIEKGQTVTLRCDPISGHDNLYWYRRVMGKEIKFLLHFVKESKQDESGMPNNRFLAERTGGTYSTLKVQPAELEDSGVYFCASSPTPGQKSYEQYFGPGTRLTVT.